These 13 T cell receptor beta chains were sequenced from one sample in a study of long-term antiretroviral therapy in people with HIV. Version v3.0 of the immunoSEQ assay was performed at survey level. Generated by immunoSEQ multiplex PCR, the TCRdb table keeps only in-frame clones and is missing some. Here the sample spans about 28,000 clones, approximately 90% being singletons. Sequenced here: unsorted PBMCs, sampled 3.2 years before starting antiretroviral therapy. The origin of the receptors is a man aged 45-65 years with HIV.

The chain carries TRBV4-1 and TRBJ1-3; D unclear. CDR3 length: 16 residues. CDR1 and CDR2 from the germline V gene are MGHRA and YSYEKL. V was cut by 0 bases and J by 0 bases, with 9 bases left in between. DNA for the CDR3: TGCGCCAGCAGCCAAGAATACGGGAACTCTGGAAACACCATATATTTT. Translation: CASSQEYGNSGNTIYF.

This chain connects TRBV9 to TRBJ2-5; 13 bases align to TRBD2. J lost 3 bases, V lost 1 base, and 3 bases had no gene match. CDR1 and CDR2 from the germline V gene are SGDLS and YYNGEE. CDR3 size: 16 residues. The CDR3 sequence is CASSVNGLAGEETQYF. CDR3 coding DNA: TGTGCCAGCAGCGTAAATGGACTAGCGGGGGAAGAGACCCAGTACTTC.

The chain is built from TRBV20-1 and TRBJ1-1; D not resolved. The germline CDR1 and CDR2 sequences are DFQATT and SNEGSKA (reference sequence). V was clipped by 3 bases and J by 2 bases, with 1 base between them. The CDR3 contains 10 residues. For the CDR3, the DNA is TGCAGTGCTAGTAACACTGAAGCTTTCTTT. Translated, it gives CSASNTEAFF.

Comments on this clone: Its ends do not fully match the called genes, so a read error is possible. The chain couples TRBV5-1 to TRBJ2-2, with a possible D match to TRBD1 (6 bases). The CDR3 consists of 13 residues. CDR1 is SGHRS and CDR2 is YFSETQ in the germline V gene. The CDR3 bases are TGCGCCAGCAGCGACAGGAACGCCGGGGAGCTGTTTTTT. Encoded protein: CASSDRNAGELFF.

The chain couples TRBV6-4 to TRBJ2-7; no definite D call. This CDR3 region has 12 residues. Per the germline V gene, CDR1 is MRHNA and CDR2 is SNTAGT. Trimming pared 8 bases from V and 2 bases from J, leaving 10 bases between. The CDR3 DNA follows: TGTGCCAGCGGACCTCCTCCCTACGAGCAGTACTTC. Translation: CASGPPPYEQYF.

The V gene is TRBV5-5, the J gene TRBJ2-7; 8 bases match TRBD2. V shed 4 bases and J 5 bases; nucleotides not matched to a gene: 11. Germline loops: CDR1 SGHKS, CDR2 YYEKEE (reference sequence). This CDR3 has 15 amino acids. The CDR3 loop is CASSGRGLDPNEQYF. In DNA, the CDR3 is TGTGCCAGCAGCGGGAGGGGACTAGACCCCAACGAGCAGTACTTC.

The CDR3 reads CASRVDTIYGYTF. CDR3 coding DNA: TGTGCCAGCAGGGTGGACACCATCTATGGCTACACCTTC. The chain links TRBV6-1 to TRBJ1-2; maybe TRBD1 (5 bases). V was clipped by 6 bases and J by 4 bases, with 12 bases between them. The CDR3 extends over 13 amino acids. In germline, CDR1 is MNHNS, CDR2 SASEGT.

The CDR3 region has the DNA TGTGCCAGCAGCTTAGAAGATGGGGGGGGTTGGGGCAATGAGCAGTTCTTC. The encoded protein is CASSLEDGGGWGNEQFF. The chain couples TRBV13 to TRBJ2-1; TRBD2 agrees at 7 bases. The length of the CDR3 is 17 residues. Looked up from germline, CDR1 is PRHDT and CDR2 is FYEKMQ (reference sequence). The V segment lost 1 base and the J segment 6 bases; nucleotides outside the gene matches: 12.

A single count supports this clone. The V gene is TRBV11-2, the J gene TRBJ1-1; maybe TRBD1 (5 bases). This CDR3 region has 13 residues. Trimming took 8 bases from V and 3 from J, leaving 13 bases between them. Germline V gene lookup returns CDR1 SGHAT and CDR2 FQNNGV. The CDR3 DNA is TGTGCCAGCTCATATCAGGGCGACACTGAAGCTTTCTTT. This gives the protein CASSYQGDTEAFF.

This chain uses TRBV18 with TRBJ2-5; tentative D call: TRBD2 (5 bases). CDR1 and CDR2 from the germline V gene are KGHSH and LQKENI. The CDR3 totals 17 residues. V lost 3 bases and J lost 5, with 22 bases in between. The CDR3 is CASSPRVRGPSGETQYF. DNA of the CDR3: TGTGCCAGCTCACCGCGTGTTCGGGGTCCTTCAGGCGAGACCCAGTACTTC.

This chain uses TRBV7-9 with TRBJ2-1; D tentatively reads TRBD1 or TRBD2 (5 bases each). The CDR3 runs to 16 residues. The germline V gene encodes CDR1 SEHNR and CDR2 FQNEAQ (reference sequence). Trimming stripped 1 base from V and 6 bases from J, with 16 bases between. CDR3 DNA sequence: TGTGCCAGCAGCTTAGTAGTAGGACGAGGGGCCAATGAGCAGTTCTTC. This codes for CASSLVVGRGANEQFF.

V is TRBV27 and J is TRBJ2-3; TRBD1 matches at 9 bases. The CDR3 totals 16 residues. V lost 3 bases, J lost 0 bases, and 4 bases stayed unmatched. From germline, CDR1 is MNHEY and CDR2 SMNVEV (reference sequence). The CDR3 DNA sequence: TGTGCCAGCAGTTTCCGTGACAGGGGGAGCACAGATACGCAGTATTTT. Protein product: CASSFRDRGSTDTQYF.

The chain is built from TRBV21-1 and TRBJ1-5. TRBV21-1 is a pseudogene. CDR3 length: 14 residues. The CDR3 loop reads CASTGPDSNQPQHF. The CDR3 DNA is TGTGCCAGCACCGGCCCCGACAGCAATCAGCCCCAGCATTTT.